This TCR beta chain was documented in a study of CXCR3-negative and CXCR3-positive naive CD8 T cells. The TRB libraries of cDNA were built by UMI-labeled 5' RACE. TCRdb reprocessed the 5' RACE reads and stores each CDR3 protein as one record, lacking DNA. The table for this sample gives tens of thousands of distinct CDR3 sequences. The clonotype originates from a human donor in good health. Some clones in this sample may be carry-over from other donors' samples. The sequenced sample consisted of memory CD8+ T cells from blood.

CDR3 region: CASSLYGDGDIQYF. The chain has TRBV5-1 and TRBJ2-4. Germline-derived CDR1 and CDR2 are SGHRS and YFSETQ. There are 14 residues in the CDR3.